These 25 T cell receptor beta chains originate from one sample sequenced in a study of T-cell memory formation after mild COVID-19. TCRdb analysed the 5' RACE reads with MiXCR anew, one entry per CDR3 protein. This sample yields about 390,000 distinct CDR3 sequences, of which around a sixth are seen a single time; approximately 21% belongs to the top ten. The sample consisted of PBMCs or a T cell subset sorted from them (not recorded which). The receptors shown here come from a young man who had mild COVID-19 (a few samples of this study predate the infection). Cell type and time point are not known.

This clonotype showed up just a few times. This chain connects TRBV7-8 to TRBJ2-3, with 12 nucleotides matching TRBD1. CDR1 and CDR2 from the germline V gene are SGHVS and FQNEAQ. This CDR3 has 17 amino acids. The V and J ends lost 1 base and 5 bases, in that order; junction bases with no gene match: 7. CDR3: CASSLVRDRGREDTQYF. CDR3 nucleotide sequence: TGTGCCAGCAGCTTAGTGAGGGACAGGGGGCGTGAAGATACGCAGTATTTT.

This clonotype showed up just a few times. V gene TRBV18 combines with J gene TRBJ2-7; D call uncertain. Germline V CDR1 and CDR2: KGHSH, LQKENI. With 2 bases removed from V and 2 bases from J, the gap between germline ends came to 7 bases. This CDR3 spans 13 amino acids. The CDR3 protein is CASSPASTYEQYF. The DNA of the CDR3 is TGTGCCAGCTCACCAGCCAGCACCTACGAGCAGTACTTC.

Many counts were recorded for this clonotype. The genes are TRBV20-1 and TRBJ1-4; D not certain. The germline CDR1 and CDR2 sequences are DFQATT and SNEGSKA (reference sequence). V was cut by 2 bases and J by 8 bases, with 12 bases left in between. The CDR3 length is 13 residues. In DNA form, the CDR3 reads TGCAGTGCTAGAATTACAGTCCAAGAAAAACTGTTTTTT. It codes for CSARITVQEKLFF.

The chain employs TRBV7-2 and TRBJ2-2; D is perhaps TRBD2 (5 bases). Germline values: CDR1 SGHTA, CDR2 FQGNSA. The CDR3 runs to 17 residues. Trimming took 5 bases from V and 0 from J, leaving 16 bases between them. The CDR3 bases are TGTGCCAGCAGCACCGGACTGGGAGTAGCGAACACCGGGGAGCTGTTTTTT. It is translated as CASSTGLGVANTGELFF. Full variable domain (missing parts from reference TRBV7-2 and TRBJ2-2): GAGVSQSPSNKVTEKGKDVELRCDPISGHTALYWYRQSLGQGLEFLIYFQGNSAPDKSGLPSDRFSAERTGGSVSTLTIQRTQQEDSAVYLCASSTGLGVANTGELFFGEGSRLTVL.

V gene TRBV6-5 combines with J gene TRBJ1-5, with D possibly being TRBD1 (5 bases). V lost 5 bases and J lost 4, with 15 bases in between. This CDR3 comprises 15 residues. Germline V gene data show CDR1 as MNHEY and CDR2 as SVGAGI. CDR3 bases: TGTGCCAGCAGTAGCGGGGGGGAGTGGAATCAGCCCCAGCATTTT. It encodes CASSSGGEWNQPQHF.

This clonotype came up a few times. V is TRBV4-2 and J is TRBJ1-4, with D maybe TRBD1 (6 bases). The V end lost 7 bases, the J end lost 0 bases, and 12 bases lay between the germline ends. Germline V lookup: CDR1 LGHNA, CDR2 YNFKEQ. The CDR3 covers 15 residues. The CDR3 DNA sequence: TGTGCCAGCACCCAGGGGAAAGCAACTAATGAAAAACTGTTTTTT. Translating gives CASTQGKATNEKLFF.

The rearrangement links TRBV25-1 to TRBJ2-3; possibly TRBD1 for D (6 bases). The length of the CDR3 is 14 residues. V was trimmed by 6 bases and J by 2 bases, leaving 12 bases between them. The germline V gene encodes CDR1 MGHDK and CDR2 SYGVNS. The CDR3 region is CASRTDRVTDTQYF. The DNA for the CDR3 is TGTGCCAGCAGGACGGACAGAGTCACAGATACGCAGTATTTT.

The chain joins TRBV10-3 to TRBJ2-1; unclear D gene. Germline V gene sequence: CDR1 ENHRY, CDR2 SYGVKD. Trimming removed 10 bases from V and 0 bases from J, with 10 bases in between. This CDR3 contains 13 residues. The chain's CDR3 is CANAASSYNEQFF. DNA of the CDR3: TGTGCCAACGCTGCCAGCTCCTACAATGAGCAGTTCTTC.

This clonotype was seen a handful of times. The CDR3 does not close with the conserved phenylalanine or tryptophan, likely indicating a read error. This chain joins TRBV12-5 and TRBJ1-1; 7 nucleotides line up with TRBD1. This CDR3 is 14 amino acids long. V lost 5 bases, J lost 4 bases, and 7 bases stayed unmatched. CDR1 is LGHNT and CDR2 is FRNRAP in the germline V gene. DNA of the CDR3: TGTGCTAGTGGTGCCGACAGGGTGGGCACTGAAGCTTTCCTT. Translating it yields CASGADRVGTEAFL.

Many counts were recorded for this clonotype. CDR3 nucleotide sequence: TGTGCCAGCAGCCTCTGGGACAGGGTCAATCAGCCCCAGCATTTT. Translation gives CASSLWDRVNQPQHF. V and J are TRBV6-2 or TRBV6-3 and TRBJ1-5; TRBD1 agrees at 9 bases. CDR1 and CDR2 (germline): MNHEY, SVGEGT. Germline trimming cut 6 bases from V and 3 bases from J; bases unmatched to any gene: 6. The CDR3 has 15 residues.

In DNA form, the CDR3 reads TGTGCCAGCGGAAATGTGCTAGCCGGCCGGAGCTCTGGGGCCAACGTCCTGACTTTC. It codes for CASGNVLAGRSSGANVLTF. The genes are TRBV27 and TRBJ2-6; TRBD2 is a possible D gene (5 bases). CDR3 length: 19 amino acids. V was clipped by 8 bases and J by 0 bases, with 23 bases between them. Germline CDR1 is MNHEY and CDR2 is SMNVEV (reference sequence).

The chain uses TRBV7-9 and TRBJ2-5, with D perhaps matching TRBD1 (6 bases). Trimming removed 5 bases at V and 4 bases at J, with 17 bases between. Looked up from germline, CDR1 is SEHNR and CDR2 is FQNEAQ (reference sequence). The CDR3 totals 15 residues. Here the CDR3 DNA reads TGTGCCAGCAGCGGGGACCAGGGGTTCGGAGAGACCCAGTACTTC. Its protein is CASSGDQGFGETQYF.

The J gene is TRBJ2-5, the V gene TRBV7-9; the D is unclear. Germline CDR1 reads SEHNR; CDR2 reads FQNEAQ (reference sequence). This CDR3 is built from 14 residues. V was clipped by 6 bases and J by 1 base, with 12 bases between them. CDR3 residues: CASSSATPQETQYF. The CDR3 region has the DNA TGTGCCAGCAGTTCGGCCACGCCCCAAGAGACCCAGTACTTC.

As DNA, the CDR3 is TGTGCCAGTAGTATAGATCACGATCTTGGTCAGGGGGACACTGAAGCTTTCTTT. Translated, it gives CASSIDHDLGQGDTEAFF. The chain recombines TRBV19 with TRBJ1-1; 7 positions match TRBD1. The CDR3 extends over 18 amino acids. CDR1 and CDR2 from the germline V gene are LNHDA and SQIVND (reference sequence). Trimming at V came to 0 bases and at J to 3 bases, leaving 13 bases not matched to a gene.

This clonotype was counted at least ten times. The rearrangement links TRBV7-9 to TRBJ2-5; 10 bases are shared with TRBD2. This CDR3 has 16 residues. From germline, CDR1 is SEHNR and CDR2 FQNEAQ (reference sequence). Unmatched junction bases numbered 15, after V lost 4 bases and J lost 10 bases. In DNA, the CDR3 is TGTGCCAGCAGCTCCCACAGGACTAGCGGACGGAGGAGCCAGTACTTC. It encodes CASSSHRTSGRRSQYF. Using reference TRBV7-9 and TRBJ2-5 for the parts outside the CDR3, the full variable domain is DTGVSQNPRHKITKRGQNVTFRCDPISEHNRLYWYRQTLGQGPEFLTYFQNEAQLEKSRLLSDRFSAERPKGSFSTLEIQRTEQGDSAMYLCASSSHRTSGRRSQYFGPGTRLLVL.

The genes are TRBV5-4 and TRBJ2-2; 13 bases map to TRBD2. V lost 4 bases to trimming and J lost 1 base; unmatched junction nucleotides: 4. Germline V gene sequence: CDR1 SGHNT, CDR2 YYREEE (reference sequence). The CDR3 runs 17 residues. CDR3 DNA sequence: TGTGCCAGCAGCCGGACTAGCGGGGGCCTGAACACCGGGGAGCTGTTTTTT. This sequence encodes CASSRTSGGLNTGELFF.

V is TRBV7-8 and J is TRBJ2-7; D gene ambiguous. This CDR3 is 12 amino acids long. In germline, CDR1 is SGHVS, CDR2 FQNEAQ. The V and J ends lost 6 bases and 6 bases respectively, with 12 bases between them. The CDR3 sequence is CASSRTPLEQYF. The CDR3 DNA is TGTGCCAGCAGTCGCACCCCTCTCGAGCAGTACTTC.

This clonotype was seen more than once but under ten times. The chain recombines TRBV10-3 with TRBJ2-1; TRBD2 agrees at 10 bases. This CDR3 is 17 amino acids long. V gave up 2 bases and J gave up 3 bases; unmatched junction bases: 7. The V gene's germline CDR1 is ENHRY and CDR2 SYGVKD. The CDR3: CAISEIASGGYYNEQFF. DNA of the CDR3: TGTGCCATCAGTGAGATCGCTAGCGGGGGATACTACAATGAGCAGTTCTTC.

This clonotype was counted only a few times. The J gene is TRBJ2-2, the V gene TRBV12-3 or TRBV12-4; D ambiguous. The CDR3 is 18 residues long. Deletions cut 4 bases from V and 0 bases from J, with 18 bases between. This CDR3 reads CASSSHPPGLTNTGELFF. The CDR3 bases are TGTGCCAGCAGTTCACATCCCCCAGGTTTGACGAACACCGGGGAGCTGTTTTTT.

The table lists this clonotype with many counts. The chain has TRBV20-1 and TRBJ1-6, with D unclear. The V end lost 4 bases, the J end lost 7 bases, and 11 bases lay between the germline ends. Germline CDR1 reads DFQATT; CDR2 reads SNEGSKA (reference sequence). The CDR3 consists of 13 residues. CDR3 protein: CSANFGPNSPLHF. In DNA form, the CDR3 reads TGCAGTGCTAACTTCGGGCCCAATTCACCCCTCCACTTT.

Only a few counts were recorded for this clonotype. This sequence joins TRBV5-1 and TRBJ2-4; unclear D gene. The CDR3 runs to 14 residues. CDR1 is SGHRS, CDR2 YFSETQ, per germline. Between the trimmed V and J ends, which lost 0 bases and 4 bases, there was a span of 8 bases. CDR3 sequence: CASSLEGRKNIQYF. DNA for the CDR3: TGCGCCAGCAGCTTGGAGGGCAGAAAAAACATTCAGTACTTC.

This clonotype was seen a handful of times. The gene calls are TRBV6-2 or TRBV6-3 and TRBJ1-1; TRBD1 matches at 8 bases. The V segment lost 0 bases and the J segment 4 bases; nucleotides outside the gene matches: 7. The CDR3 has 16 residues. Germline V gives CDR1 MNHEY, CDR2 SVGEGT. The CDR3 loop is CASSYSRGQGSTEAFF. CDR3 bases: TGTGCCAGCAGTTACTCGCGAGGACAGGGAAGCACTGAAGCTTTCTTT.

There are a few counts of this clonotype. The chain recombines TRBV5-1 with TRBJ2-5; D possibly corresponds to TRBD2 (6 bases). Trimming took 5 bases from V and 4 from J, leaving 12 bases between them. The CDR3 covers 13 residues. Germline V gene data show CDR1 as SGHRS and CDR2 as YFSETQ. The chain's CDR3 is CASRSSGRETQYF. In DNA form, the CDR3 reads TGCGCCAGCAGGAGTAGCGGCAGAGAGACCCAGTACTTC.

In its sample, this clonotype was seen a few times. This chain uses TRBV28 with TRBJ2-5; perhaps TRBD1 as D (5 bases). Trimming took off 3 bases at V and 5 bases at J, with 10 bases between the two ends. The CDR3 has 13 amino acids. The germline gives CDR1 MDHEN, CDR2 SYDVKM. The CDR3 coding sequence is TGTGCCAGCAGTTTTTTGGACAAGGAGACCCAGTACTTC. It codes for CASSFLDKETQYF.

This chain links TRBV6-5 with TRBJ2-1; D call uncertain. The germline V gene has CDR1 MNHEY and CDR2 SVGAGI. V was pared by 7 bases and J by 7 bases, with 17 bases between. This CDR3 region has 14 residues. The CDR3 sequence is CASMKGSIQNEQFF. CDR3 nucleotides: TGTGCCAGCATGAAAGGGTCTATTCAGAATGAGCAGTTCTTC.